This T cell receptor beta chain originates from a study of T cell responses to AZD1222 COVID-19 vaccine. General observations from the study: Repertoire samples came only from after the peak T cell response. At baseline, seropositivity was found in only a handful of AZD1222 recipients. Two AZD1222 doses significantly raised spike-specific TCR breadth and depth over controls.

Losses at the gene ends were 6 bases for V and 2 bases for J; bases not matched to a gene: 2. The CDR3 has 13 amino acids. Sequencing was performed with immunoSEQ multiplex PCR; in TCRdb, only in-frame clones are kept and a portion is missing. The table has about 200,000 clones, around 94% seen once. Note on this clone: The antigen remains unidentified.

The chain couples TRBV12-3 or TRBV12-4 to TRBJ2-3, with 7 bases identical to TRBD2. Source: peripheral blood, taken 28 days after the second dose of the MenACWY control vaccine. The sequence was collected from an adult who received the MenACWY meningococcal vaccine as a control. CDR3 nucleotide sequence: TGTGCCAGCAGGGGGGGGGACACAGATACGCAGTATTTT. Amino acid sequence: CASRGGDTDTQYF.